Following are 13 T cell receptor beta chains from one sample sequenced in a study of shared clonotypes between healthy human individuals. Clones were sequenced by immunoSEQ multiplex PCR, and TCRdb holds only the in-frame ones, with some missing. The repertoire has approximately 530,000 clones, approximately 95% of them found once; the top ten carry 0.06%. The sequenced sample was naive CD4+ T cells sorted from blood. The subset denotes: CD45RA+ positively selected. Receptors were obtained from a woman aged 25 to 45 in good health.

The chain's CDR3 is CASSRTGSADTQYF. CDR3 DNA sequence: TGTGCCAGCAGCCGGACAGGGTCGGCAGATACGCAGTATTTT. The chain links TRBV5-5 to TRBJ2-3; 8 nucleotides line up with TRBD1. Germline V gene sequence: CDR1 SGHKS, CDR2 YYEKEE (reference sequence). The CDR3 is made up of 14 amino acids. The J segment lost 4 bases and the V segment lost 4 bases, leaving 5 bases of the junction unmatched.

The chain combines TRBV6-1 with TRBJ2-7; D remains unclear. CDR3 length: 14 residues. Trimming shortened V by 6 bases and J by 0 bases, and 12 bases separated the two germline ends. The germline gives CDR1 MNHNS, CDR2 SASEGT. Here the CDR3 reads CASRVGQISYEQYF. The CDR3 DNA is TGTGCCAGCAGGGTCGGGCAGATCTCCTACGAGCAGTACTTC.

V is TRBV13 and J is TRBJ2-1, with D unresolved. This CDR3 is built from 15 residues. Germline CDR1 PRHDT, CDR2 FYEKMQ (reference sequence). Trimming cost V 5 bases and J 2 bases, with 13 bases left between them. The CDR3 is CASSLGMSPYNEQFF. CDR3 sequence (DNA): TGTGCCAGCAGCCTCGGAATGTCGCCCTACAATGAGCAGTTCTTC. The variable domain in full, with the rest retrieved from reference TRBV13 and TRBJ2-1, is AAGVIQSPRHLIKEKRETATLKCYPIPRHDTVYWYQQGPGQDPQFLISFYEKMQSDKGSIPDRFSAQQFSDYHSELNMSSLELGDSALYFCASSLGMSPYNEQFFGPGTRLTVL.

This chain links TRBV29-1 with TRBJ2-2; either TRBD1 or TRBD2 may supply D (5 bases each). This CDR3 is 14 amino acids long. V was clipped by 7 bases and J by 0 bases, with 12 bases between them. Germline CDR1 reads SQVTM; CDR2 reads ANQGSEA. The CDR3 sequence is CSADGDPNTGELFF. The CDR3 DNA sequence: TGCAGCGCCGACGGGGACCCGAACACCGGGGAGCTGTTTTTT.

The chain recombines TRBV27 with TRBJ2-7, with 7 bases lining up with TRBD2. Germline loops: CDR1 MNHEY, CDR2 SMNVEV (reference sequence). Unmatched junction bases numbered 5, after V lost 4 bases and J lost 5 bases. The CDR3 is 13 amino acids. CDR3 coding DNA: TGTGCCAGCAGTTCCTCTAGCGGCCACGAGCAGTACTTC. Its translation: CASSSSSGHEQYF.

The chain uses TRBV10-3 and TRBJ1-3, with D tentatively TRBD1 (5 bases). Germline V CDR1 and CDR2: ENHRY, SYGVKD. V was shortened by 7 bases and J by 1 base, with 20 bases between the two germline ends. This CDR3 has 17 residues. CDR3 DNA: TGTGCCATCACTGGCCCAGTGGGGCAGTTGTCTGGAAACACCATATATTTT. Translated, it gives CAITGPVGQLSGNTIYF.

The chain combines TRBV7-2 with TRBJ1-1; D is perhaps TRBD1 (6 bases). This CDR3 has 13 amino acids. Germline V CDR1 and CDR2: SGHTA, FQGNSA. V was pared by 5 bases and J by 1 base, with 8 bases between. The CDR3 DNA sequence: TGTGCCAGCAGCCAAGGGGGGAACACTGAAGCTTTCTTT. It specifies CASSQGGNTEAFF.

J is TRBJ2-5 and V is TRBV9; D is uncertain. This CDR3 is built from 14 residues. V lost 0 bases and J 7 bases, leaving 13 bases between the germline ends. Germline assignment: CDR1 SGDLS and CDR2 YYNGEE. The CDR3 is CASSVGGPLGTQYF. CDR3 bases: TGTGCCAGCAGCGTAGGTGGCCCCCTCGGGACCCAGTACTTC.

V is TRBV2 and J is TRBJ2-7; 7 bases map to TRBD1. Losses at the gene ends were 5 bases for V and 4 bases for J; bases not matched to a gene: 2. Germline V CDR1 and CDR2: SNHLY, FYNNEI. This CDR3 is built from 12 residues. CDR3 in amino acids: CASSQTGYEQYF. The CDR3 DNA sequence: TGTGCCAGCAGTCAGACAGGGTACGAGCAGTACTTC.

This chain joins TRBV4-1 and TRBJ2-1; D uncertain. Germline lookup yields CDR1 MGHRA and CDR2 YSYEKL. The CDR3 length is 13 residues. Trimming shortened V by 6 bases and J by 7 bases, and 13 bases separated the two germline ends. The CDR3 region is CASSRQELNEQFF. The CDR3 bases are TGCGCCAGCAGTCGCCAAGAACTGAATGAGCAGTTCTTC.

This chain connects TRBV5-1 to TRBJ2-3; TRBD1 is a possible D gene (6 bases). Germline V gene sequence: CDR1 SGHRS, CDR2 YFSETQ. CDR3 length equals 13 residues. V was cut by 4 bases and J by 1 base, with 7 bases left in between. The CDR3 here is CASSQGRTDTQYF. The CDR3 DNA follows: TGCGCCAGCAGCCAGGGGCGCACAGATACGCAGTATTTT.

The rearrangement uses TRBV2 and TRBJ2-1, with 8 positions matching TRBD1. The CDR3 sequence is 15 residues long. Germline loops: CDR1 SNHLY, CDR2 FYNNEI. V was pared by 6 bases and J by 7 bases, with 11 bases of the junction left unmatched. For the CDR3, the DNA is TGTGCCAGCAGACAGGGGGTCAGTGAGGTTAATGAGCAGTTCTTC. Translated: CASRQGVSEVNEQFF.

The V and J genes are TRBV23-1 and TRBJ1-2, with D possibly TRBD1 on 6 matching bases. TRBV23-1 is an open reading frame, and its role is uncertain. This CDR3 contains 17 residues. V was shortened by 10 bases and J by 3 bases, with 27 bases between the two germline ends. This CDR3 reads CAIPWGRYRAEHYGYTF. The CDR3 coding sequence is TGCGCCATCCCCTGGGGGAGGTACAGGGCGGAACACTATGGCTACACCTTC.